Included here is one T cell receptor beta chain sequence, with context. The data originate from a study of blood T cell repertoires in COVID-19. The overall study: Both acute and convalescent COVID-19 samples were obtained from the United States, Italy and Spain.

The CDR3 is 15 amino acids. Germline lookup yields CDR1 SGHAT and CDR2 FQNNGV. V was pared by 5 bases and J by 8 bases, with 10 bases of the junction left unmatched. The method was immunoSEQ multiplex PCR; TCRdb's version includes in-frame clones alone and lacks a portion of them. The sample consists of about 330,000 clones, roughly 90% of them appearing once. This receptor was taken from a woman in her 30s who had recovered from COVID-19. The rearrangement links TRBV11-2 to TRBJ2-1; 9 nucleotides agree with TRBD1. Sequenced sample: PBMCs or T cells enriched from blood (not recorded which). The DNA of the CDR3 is TGTGCCAGCAGCCCAACAGGGGGCCCATCCCATGAGCAGTTCTTC. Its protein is CASSPTGGPSHEQFF. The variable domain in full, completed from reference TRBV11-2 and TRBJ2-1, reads EAGVAQSPRYKIIEKRQSVAFWCNPISGHATLYWYQQILGQGPKLLIQFQNNGVVDDSQLPKDRFSAERLKGVDSTLKIQPAKLEDSAVYLCASSPTGGPSHEQFFGPGTRLTVL.